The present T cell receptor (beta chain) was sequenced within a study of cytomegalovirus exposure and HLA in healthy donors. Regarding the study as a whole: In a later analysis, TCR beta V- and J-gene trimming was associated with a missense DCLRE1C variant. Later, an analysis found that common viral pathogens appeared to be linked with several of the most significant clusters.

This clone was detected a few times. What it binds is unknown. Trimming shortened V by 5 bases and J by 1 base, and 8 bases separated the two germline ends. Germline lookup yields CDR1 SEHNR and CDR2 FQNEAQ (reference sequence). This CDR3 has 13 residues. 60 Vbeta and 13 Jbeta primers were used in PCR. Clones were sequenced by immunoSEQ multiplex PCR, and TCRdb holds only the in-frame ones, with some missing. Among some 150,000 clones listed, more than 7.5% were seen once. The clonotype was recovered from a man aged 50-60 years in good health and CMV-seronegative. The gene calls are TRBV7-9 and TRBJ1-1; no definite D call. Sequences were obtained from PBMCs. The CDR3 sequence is CASSNTPNTEAFF. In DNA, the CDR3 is TGTGCCAGCAGCAACACACCGAACACTGAAGCTTTCTTT.